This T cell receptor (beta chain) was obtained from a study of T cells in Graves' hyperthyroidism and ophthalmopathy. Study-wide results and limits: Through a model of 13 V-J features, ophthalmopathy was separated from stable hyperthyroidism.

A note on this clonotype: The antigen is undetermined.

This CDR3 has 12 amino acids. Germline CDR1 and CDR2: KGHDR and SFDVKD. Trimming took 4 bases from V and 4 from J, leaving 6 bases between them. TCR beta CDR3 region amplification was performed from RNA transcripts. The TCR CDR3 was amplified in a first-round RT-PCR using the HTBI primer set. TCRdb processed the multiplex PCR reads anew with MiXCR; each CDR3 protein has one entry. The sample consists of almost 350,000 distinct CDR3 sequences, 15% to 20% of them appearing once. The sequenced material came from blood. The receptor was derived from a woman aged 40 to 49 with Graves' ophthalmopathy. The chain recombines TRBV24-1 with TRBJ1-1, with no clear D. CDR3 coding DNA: TGTGCCACCAGTGACTTCGGCACTGAAGCTTTCTTT. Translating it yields CATSDFGTEAFF.